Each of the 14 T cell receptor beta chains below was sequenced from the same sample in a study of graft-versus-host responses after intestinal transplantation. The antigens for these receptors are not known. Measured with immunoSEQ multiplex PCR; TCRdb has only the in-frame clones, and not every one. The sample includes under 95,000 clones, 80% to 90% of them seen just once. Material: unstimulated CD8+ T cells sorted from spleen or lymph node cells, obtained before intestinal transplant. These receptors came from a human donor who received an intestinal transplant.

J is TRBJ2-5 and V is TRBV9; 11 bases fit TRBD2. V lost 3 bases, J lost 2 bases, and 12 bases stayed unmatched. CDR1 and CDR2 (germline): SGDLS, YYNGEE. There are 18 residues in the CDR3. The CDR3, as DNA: TGTGCCAGCAGCGCGGAATTAGCGGGAGGGCAACATCAAGAGACCCAGTACTTC. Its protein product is CASSAELAGGQHQETQYF.

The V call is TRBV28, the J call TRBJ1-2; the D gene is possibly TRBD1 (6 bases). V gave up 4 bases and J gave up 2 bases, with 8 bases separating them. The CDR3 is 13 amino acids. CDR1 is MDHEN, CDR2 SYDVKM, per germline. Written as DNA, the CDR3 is TGTGCCAGCAGTTACCAGGGGAACTATGGCTACACCTTC. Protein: CASSYQGNYGYTF.

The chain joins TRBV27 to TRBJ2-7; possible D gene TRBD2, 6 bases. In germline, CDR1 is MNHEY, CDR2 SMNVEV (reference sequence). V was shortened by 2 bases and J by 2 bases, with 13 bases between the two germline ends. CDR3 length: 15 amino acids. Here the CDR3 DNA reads TGTGCCAGCAGTTTAGGGGAGGTTTATCCCTACGAGCAGTACTTC. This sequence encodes CASSLGEVYPYEQYF.

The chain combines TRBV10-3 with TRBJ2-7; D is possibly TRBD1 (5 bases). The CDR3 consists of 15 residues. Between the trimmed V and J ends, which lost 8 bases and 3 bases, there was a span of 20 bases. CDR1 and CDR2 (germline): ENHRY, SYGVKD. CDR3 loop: CAIQRVPDKDYEQYF. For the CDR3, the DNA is TGTGCCATCCAACGGGTCCCGGACAAAGACTACGAGCAGTACTTC.

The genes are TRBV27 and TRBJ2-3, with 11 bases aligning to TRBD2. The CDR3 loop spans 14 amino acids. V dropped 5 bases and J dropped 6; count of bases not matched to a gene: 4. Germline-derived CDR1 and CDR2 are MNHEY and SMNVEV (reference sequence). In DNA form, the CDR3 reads TGTGCCAGCAGTCCCGGGACTAGCGGCGATACGCAGTATTTT. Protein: CASSPGTSGDTQYF.

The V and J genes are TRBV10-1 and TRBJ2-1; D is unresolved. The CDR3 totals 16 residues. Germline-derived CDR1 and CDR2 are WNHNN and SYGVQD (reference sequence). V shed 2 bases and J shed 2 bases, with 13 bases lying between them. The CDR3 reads CASSEGIQFPYNEQFF. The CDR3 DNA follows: TGCGCCAGCAGTGAGGGCATCCAGTTCCCCTACAATGAGCAGTTCTTC.

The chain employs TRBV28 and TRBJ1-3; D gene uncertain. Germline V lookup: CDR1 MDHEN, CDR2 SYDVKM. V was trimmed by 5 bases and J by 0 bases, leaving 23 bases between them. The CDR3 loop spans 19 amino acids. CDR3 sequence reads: CASSPERMRFWVSGNTIYF. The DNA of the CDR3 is TGTGCCAGCAGTCCCGAGCGAATGAGGTTCTGGGTCTCTGGAAACACCATATATTTT.

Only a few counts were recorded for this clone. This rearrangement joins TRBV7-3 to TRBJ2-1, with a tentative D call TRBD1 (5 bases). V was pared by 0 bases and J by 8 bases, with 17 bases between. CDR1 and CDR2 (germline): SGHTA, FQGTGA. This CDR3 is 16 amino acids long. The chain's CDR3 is CASSLTWQGSVHEQFF. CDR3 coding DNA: TGTGCCAGCAGCTTAACGTGGCAGGGATCAGTCCATGAGCAGTTCTTC.

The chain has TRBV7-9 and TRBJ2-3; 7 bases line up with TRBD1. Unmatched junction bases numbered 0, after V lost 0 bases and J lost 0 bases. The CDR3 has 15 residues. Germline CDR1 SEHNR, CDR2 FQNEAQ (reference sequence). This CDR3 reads CASSLATGSTDTQYF. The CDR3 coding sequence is TGTGCCAGCAGCTTAGCGACAGGGAGCACAGATACGCAGTATTTT.

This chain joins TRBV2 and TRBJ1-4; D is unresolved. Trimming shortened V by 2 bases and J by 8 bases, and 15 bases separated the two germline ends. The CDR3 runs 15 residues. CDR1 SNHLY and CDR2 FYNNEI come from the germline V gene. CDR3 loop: CASSESRWTGEKLFF. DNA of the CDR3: TGTGCCAGCAGTGAATCACGGTGGACGGGGGAAAAACTGTTTTTT. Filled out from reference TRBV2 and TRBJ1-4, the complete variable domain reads EPEVTQTPSHQVTQMGQEVILRCVPISNHLYFYWYRQILGQKVEFLVSFYNNEISEKSEIFDDQFSVERPDGSNFTLKIRSTKLEDSAMYFCASSESRWTGEKLFFGSGTQLSVL.

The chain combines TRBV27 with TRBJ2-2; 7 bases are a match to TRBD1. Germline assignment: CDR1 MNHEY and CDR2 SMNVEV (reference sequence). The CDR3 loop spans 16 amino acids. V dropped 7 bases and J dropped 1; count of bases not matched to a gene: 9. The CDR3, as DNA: TGTGCCAGCACCTCTCAGGGGGAGCGGAACACCGGGGAGCTGTTTTTT. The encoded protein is CASTSQGERNTGELFF.

In DNA form, the CDR3 reads TGTGCCAGCAGCCTACACCTCGGGGAGACCCAGTACTTC. Residues: CASSLHLGETQYF. The rearrangement links TRBV7-3 to TRBJ2-5; D is unresolved. Trimming took 5 bases from V and 5 from J, leaving 12 bases between them. The germline V gene has CDR1 SGHTA and CDR2 FQGTGA. The CDR3 length is 13 residues.

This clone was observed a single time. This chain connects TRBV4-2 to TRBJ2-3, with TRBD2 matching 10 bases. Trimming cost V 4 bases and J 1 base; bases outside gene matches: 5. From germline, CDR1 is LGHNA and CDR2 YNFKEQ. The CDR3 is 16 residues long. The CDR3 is CASSPTLAGGTDTQYF. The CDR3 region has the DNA TGTGCCAGCAGCCCAACCCTAGCGGGGGGCACAGATACGCAGTATTTT.

CDR3 region: CASSLTQGQGPYNEQFF. CDR3 sequence (DNA): TGTGCCAGCAGCTTAACTCAGGGACAGGGACCCTACAATGAGCAGTTCTTC. The chain combines TRBV7-3 with TRBJ2-1; TRBD1 matches 9 bases. CDR1 and CDR2 (germline): SGHTA, FQGTGA. The V segment lost 0 bases and the J segment 2 bases; nucleotides outside the gene matches: 5. The CDR3 is made up of 17 amino acids.